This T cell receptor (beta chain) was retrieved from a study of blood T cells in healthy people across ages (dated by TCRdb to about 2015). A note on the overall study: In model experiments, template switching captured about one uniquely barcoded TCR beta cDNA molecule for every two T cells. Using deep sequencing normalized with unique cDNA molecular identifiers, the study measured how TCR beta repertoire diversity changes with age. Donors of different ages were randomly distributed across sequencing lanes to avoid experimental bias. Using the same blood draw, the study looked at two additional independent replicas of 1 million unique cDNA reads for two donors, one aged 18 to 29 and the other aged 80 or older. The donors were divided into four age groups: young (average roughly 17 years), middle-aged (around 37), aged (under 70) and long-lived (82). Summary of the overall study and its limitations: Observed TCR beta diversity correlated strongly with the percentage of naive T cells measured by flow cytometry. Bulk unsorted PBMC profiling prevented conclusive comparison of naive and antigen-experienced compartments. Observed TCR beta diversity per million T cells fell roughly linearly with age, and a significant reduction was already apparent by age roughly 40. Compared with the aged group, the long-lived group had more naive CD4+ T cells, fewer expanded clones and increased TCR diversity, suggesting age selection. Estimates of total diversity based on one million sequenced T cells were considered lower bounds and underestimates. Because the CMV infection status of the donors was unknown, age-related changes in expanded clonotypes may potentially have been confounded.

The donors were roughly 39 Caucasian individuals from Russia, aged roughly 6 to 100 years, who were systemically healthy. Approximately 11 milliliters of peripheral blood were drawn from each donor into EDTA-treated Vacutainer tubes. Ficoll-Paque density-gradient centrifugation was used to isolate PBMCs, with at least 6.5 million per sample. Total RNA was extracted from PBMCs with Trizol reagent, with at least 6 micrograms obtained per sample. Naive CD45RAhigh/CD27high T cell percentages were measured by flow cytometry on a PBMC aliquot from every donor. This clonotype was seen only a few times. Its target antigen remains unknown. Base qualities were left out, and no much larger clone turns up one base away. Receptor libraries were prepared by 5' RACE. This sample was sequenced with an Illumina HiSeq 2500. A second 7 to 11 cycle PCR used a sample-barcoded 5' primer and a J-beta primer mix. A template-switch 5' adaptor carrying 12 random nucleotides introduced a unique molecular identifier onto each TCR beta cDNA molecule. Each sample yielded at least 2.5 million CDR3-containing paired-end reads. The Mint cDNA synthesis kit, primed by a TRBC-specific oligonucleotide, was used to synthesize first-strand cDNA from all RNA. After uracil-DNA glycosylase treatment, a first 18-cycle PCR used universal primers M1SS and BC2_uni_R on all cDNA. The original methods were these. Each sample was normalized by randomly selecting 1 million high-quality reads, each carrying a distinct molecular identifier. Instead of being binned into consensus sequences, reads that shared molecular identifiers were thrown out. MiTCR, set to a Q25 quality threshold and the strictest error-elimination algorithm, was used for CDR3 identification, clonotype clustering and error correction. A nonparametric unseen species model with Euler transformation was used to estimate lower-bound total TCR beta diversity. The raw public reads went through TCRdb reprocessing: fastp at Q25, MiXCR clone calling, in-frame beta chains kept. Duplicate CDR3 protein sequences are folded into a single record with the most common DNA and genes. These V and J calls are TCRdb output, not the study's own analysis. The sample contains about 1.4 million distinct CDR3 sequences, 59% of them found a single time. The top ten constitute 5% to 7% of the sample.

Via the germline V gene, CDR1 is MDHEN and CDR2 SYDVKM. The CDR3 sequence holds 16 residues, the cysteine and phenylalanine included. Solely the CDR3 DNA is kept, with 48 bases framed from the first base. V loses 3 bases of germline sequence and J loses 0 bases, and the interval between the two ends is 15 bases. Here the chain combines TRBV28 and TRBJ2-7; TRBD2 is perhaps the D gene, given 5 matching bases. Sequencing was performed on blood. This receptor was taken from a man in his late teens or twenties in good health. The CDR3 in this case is CASSFSGQTSSYEQYF. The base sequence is TGTGCCAGCAGTTTCAGCGGCCAAACGAGCTCCTACGAGCAGTACTTC.